Presented here are 30 T cell receptor beta chains from one specimen sequenced in a study of beta chain features in type 1 diabetes. Expressed TCRB transcripts were sequenced after all isolated RNA was converted to cDNA. The table came from immunoSEQ multiplex PCR; TCRdb's copy has only in-frame clones and leaves some out. The sample comprises hundreds of thousands of clones, about 10% of which are singletons, and approximately 0.045% rests with the top ten. Sequencing was carried out using naive CD4+ T cells from blood. The receptor set was obtained from a woman aged 18-29 years in good health.

This rearrangement joins TRBV5-4 to TRBJ2-7; D gene uncertain. This CDR3 has 12 amino acids. V was cut by 0 bases and J by 6 bases, with 7 bases left in between. From germline, CDR1 is SGHNT and CDR2 YYREEE (reference sequence). CDR3 residues: CASSLVGGEQYV. In DNA form, the CDR3 reads TGTGCCAGCAGCTTGGTCGGCGGCGAGCAGTACGTC.

The genes are TRBV5-4 and TRBJ1-2; TRBD1 matches 8 bases. This CDR3 has 15 amino acids. The germline gives CDR1 SGHNT, CDR2 YYREEE (reference sequence). The J segment lost 3 bases and the V segment lost 2 bases, leaving 6 bases of the junction unmatched. CDR3 amino acids: CASSFAGTGDYGYTF. DNA for the CDR3: TGTGCCAGCAGCTTCGCCGGGACAGGAGACTATGGCTACACCTTC.

The CDR3 sequence is CASRFEGGFTYEQYF. The DNA of the CDR3 is TGTGCAAGTCGCTTCGAGGGAGGGTTTACCTACGAGCAGTACTTC. The rearrangement links TRBV12-2 to TRBJ2-7; the table's D gene call, TRBD2, was not cross checked with the DNA. TRBV12-2 is a documented pseudogene. The CDR3 is made up of 15 amino acids.

The chain joins TRBV23-1 to TRBJ2-7, with D uncertain. TRBV23-1 is an ORF; its function is uncertain. Trimming took off 7 bases at V and 5 bases at J, with 21 bases between the two ends. CDR3 length: 15 residues. CDR3 bases: TGCGCCAGCACCCATCTAGGGCCCATAATTCACGAGCAGTACGTC. It codes for CASTHLGPIIHEQYV.

This chain joins TRBV9 and TRBJ1-6, with D unresolved. This CDR3 has 14 residues. The germline V gene encodes CDR1 SGDLS and CDR2 YYNGEE. Trimming removed 2 bases from V and 9 bases from J, with 12 bases in between. The DNA of the CDR3 is TGTGCCAGCAGCGTGACAACATCGGGTTCACCCCTCCACTTT. Protein product: CASSVTTSGSPLHF.

V and J are TRBV27 and TRBJ2-5, with a possible D match to TRBD2 (5 bases). Trimming shortened V by 5 bases and J by 6 bases, and 13 bases separated the two germline ends. The germline V gene encodes CDR1 MNHEY and CDR2 SMNVEV (reference sequence). The CDR3 consists of 13 residues. CDR3 sequence: CASSPGMQQTQYF. The CDR3 DNA is TGTGCCAGCAGTCCCGGGATGCAGCAGACCCAGTACTTC.

This clone came up a few times. V gene TRBV7-2 combines with J gene TRBJ2-7, with TRBD2 as a possible D gene (6 bases). The CDR3 runs to 14 residues. Trimming cost V 5 bases and J 0 bases, with 11 bases left between them. CDR1 and CDR2 (germline): SGHTA, FQGNSA. CDR3 sequence (DNA): TGTGCCAGCAGCGGGGAGCGGGTCTCCTACGAGCAGTACTTC. Its protein product is CASSGERVSYEQYF.

V and J are TRBV7-2 and TRBJ2-3; 8 positions match TRBD1. The germline V gene has CDR1 SGHTA and CDR2 FQGNSA. J gave up 1 base and V 1 base, and 1 base lay outside the gene matches. The CDR3 runs 15 residues. CDR3: CASSLVQGGTDTQYF. CDR3 coding DNA: TGTGCCAGCAGCTTAGTACAGGGGGGCACAGATACGCAGTATTTT.

This clone was counted a few times. This chain connects TRBV28 to TRBJ2-5, with TRBD2 identical over 10 bases. CDR3 size: 16 residues. J gave up 5 bases and V 5 bases, and 11 bases lay outside the gene matches. CDR1 is MDHEN, CDR2 SYDVKM, per germline. The CDR3 DNA sequence: TGTGCCAGCAGTCGACCCAGCGGGGGGGCCGAGGAGACCCAGTACTTC. It translates to CASSRPSGGAEETQYF.

The chain is built from TRBV15 and TRBJ1-6; 8 positions agree with TRBD1. V trimming: 4 bases; J trimming: 7 bases; junction bases outside the gene matches: 15. The germline V gene has CDR1 LNHNV and CDR2 YYDKDF (reference sequence). This CDR3 region has 18 residues. This chain's CDR3 is CATSKDTARTGRNSPLHF. The CDR3 coding sequence is TGTGCCACCAGCAAGGATACGGCTCGGACAGGGAGGAATTCACCCCTCCACTTT.

This clone has more than one count but fewer than ten. The genes are TRBV13 and TRBJ2-3; possibly TRBD2 for D (5 bases). CDR1 is PRHDT, CDR2 FYEKMQ, per germline (reference sequence). The CDR3 spans 14 residues. V was trimmed by 5 bases and J by 6 bases, leaving 15 bases between them. CDR3 sequence reads: CASSPSPTGDTQYF. Here the CDR3 DNA reads TGTGCCAGCAGCCCCTCTCCTACGGGGGATACGCAGTATTTT.

This clone was counted a few times. The rearrangement links TRBV7-9 to TRBJ2-2; D remains unclear. This CDR3 contains 12 residues. Trimming stripped 2 bases from V and 6 bases from J, with 4 bases between. Germline V gene sequence: CDR1 SEHNR, CDR2 FQNEAQ (reference sequence). DNA of the CDR3: TGTGCCAGCAGCTTAACCGCCGGGGAGCTGTTTTTT. Residues: CASSLTAGELFF. Full variable domain (remainder filled in from reference TRBV7-9 and TRBJ2-2): DTGVSQNPRHKITKRGQNVTFRCDPISEHNRLYWYRQTLGQGPEFLTYFQNEAQLEKSRLLSDRFSAERPKGSFSTLEIQRTEQGDSAMYLCASSLTAGELFFGEGSRLTVL.

This clone turned up a few times. The DNA for the CDR3 is TGTGCCATCAGTGACAGGGGGCCTCAGCCCCAGCATTTT. The encoded protein is CAISDRGPQPQHF. The chain joins TRBV10-3 to TRBJ1-5; TRBD1 matches 8 bases. From germline, CDR1 is ENHRY and CDR2 SYGVKD. The trim removed 3 bases at V and 6 bases at J, leaving 1 base unmatched. The length of the CDR3 is 13 residues.

This clone was observed a few times. In nucleotides, the CDR3 is TGCAGCGCCTCAGGTGGGACCTCCACAGATACGCAGTATTTT. Translating gives CSASGGTSTDTQYF. The chain carries TRBV29-1 and TRBJ2-3; possibly TRBD1 or TRBD2 for D (5 bases each). The CDR3 has 14 residues. CDR1 and CDR2 (germline): SQVTM, ANQGSEA. V dropped 7 bases and J dropped 2 bases, with 16 bases sitting between them.

This clone was picked up a small number of times. The chain recombines TRBV6-5 with TRBJ2-5, with 8 bases that match TRBD2. This CDR3 contains 15 residues. CDR1 MNHEY and CDR2 SVGAGI come from the germline V gene. The V segment lost 4 bases and the J segment 4 bases; nucleotides outside the gene matches: 8. CDR3 DNA: TGTGCCAGCAGTTCCCCGGGGGGGTCCGGAGAGACCCAGTACTTC. It encodes CASSSPGGSGETQYF.

This clone came up a few times. The J gene is TRBJ1-2, the V gene TRBV14; TRBD1 is a possible D gene (5 bases). Trimming removed 0 bases at V and 7 bases at J, with 12 bases between. Germline V gives CDR1 SGHDN, CDR2 FVKESK. The CDR3 length is 14 residues. The CDR3 sequence: CASSQDPFRGGYTF. CDR3 in DNA: TGTGCCAGCAGCCAAGATCCGTTTAGGGGTGGCTACACCTTC.

This clone has a handful of counts. V is TRBV19 and J is TRBJ1-3; TRBD1 is a possible D gene (6 bases). This CDR3 spans 16 amino acids. V dropped 4 bases and J dropped 0 bases, with 13 bases sitting between them. Germline-derived CDR1 and CDR2 are LNHDA and SQIVND (reference sequence). The CDR3 region is CASSNPGASSGNTIYF. Written as DNA, the CDR3 is TGTGCCAGTAGTAATCCAGGGGCCAGCTCTGGAAACACCATATATTTT. The full variable domain, completed using reference TRBV19 and TRBJ1-3, is DGGITQSPKYLFRKEGQNVTLSCEQNLNHDAMYWYRQDPGQGLRLIYYSQIVNDFQKGDIAEGYSVSREKKESFPLTVTSAQKNPTAFYLCASSNPGASSGNTIYFGEGSWLTVV.

CDR3 residues: CASRGTDSSYEQYF. CDR3 nucleotide sequence: TGTGCCAGCAGAGGGACGGATAGCTCCTACGAGCAGTACTTC. The chain has TRBV7-9 and TRBJ2-7; D could derive from TRBD1 or TRBD2 (5 bases each). There are 14 residues in the CDR3. V lost 6 bases and J 0 bases, leaving 12 bases between the germline ends. The germline CDR1 and CDR2 sequences are SEHNR and FQNEAQ (reference sequence).

The rearrangement uses TRBV7-9 and TRBJ2-3, with 7 bases identical to TRBD2. Trimming cost V 5 bases and J 1 base; bases outside gene matches: 3. This CDR3 spans 14 amino acids. Germline V CDR1 and CDR2: SEHNR, FQNEAQ (reference sequence). The CDR3 is CASSQAGRTDTQYF. Here the CDR3 DNA reads TGTGCCAGCAGCCAAGCGGGGCGCACAGATACGCAGTATTTT.

This clone was seen a few times. V is TRBV9 and J is TRBJ1-4, with D perhaps TRBD1 (5 bases). In germline, CDR1 is SGDLS, CDR2 YYNGEE. The V end was cut by 3 bases, the J end by 8 bases, with 17 bases between. The CDR3 consists of 15 residues. CDR3 amino acids: CASSAAGSRGEKLFF. CDR3 nucleotides: TGTGCCAGCAGCGCGGCAGGGAGCCGGGGAGAAAAACTGTTTTTT.

The chain has TRBV15 and TRBJ2-7, with D maybe TRBD2 (5 bases). Per the germline V gene, CDR1 is LNHNV and CDR2 is YYDKDF (reference sequence). The V gene lost 5 bases and the J gene lost 7 bases, with 15 bases spanning the gap. The CDR3 extends over 13 amino acids. CDR3: CATSRGRAEEQYV. In nucleotides, the CDR3 is TGTGCCACCAGCCGTGGGCGGGCAGAAGAGCAGTACGTC.

As to this clone: The sample has other DNA sequences that encode this CDR3 too. The chain is built from TRBV7-2 and TRBJ2-1; 11 bases map to TRBD2. V lost 3 bases to trimming and J lost 2 bases; unmatched junction nucleotides: 0. The CDR3 sequence is 15 residues long. The V gene's germline CDR1 is SGHTA and CDR2 FQGNSA. CDR3 DNA sequence: TGTGCCAGCAGCTTGACTAGCGGGGCCTACAATGAGCAGTTCTTC. Amino acid sequence: CASSLTSGAYNEQFF.

V gene TRBV18 combines with J gene TRBJ2-5; D is unclear. Germline-derived CDR1 and CDR2 are KGHSH and LQKENI. Trimming took 0 bases from V and 4 from J, leaving 6 bases between them. The CDR3 sequence is 13 residues long. The CDR3 protein is CASSPPARETQYF. The CDR3 nucleotides are TGTGCCAGCTCACCACCGGCCAGAGAGACCCAGTACTTC.

Only a few counts were recorded for this clone. The genes are TRBV29-1 and TRBJ1-1, with TRBD1 as a possible D gene (5 bases). CDR3 size: 11 residues. V lost 6 bases, J lost 10 bases, and 15 bases lay in between. Germline V gene lookup returns CDR1 SQVTM and CDR2 ANQGSEA. The CDR3 spells CSVLPGPAAFF. The CDR3 nucleotides read TGCAGCGTCTTGCCGGGACCAGCAGCTTTCTTT.

This clone appeared a few times. The chain links TRBV18 to TRBJ2-7; 10 nucleotides align to TRBD1. Germline V CDR1 and CDR2: KGHSH, LQKENI. J was trimmed by 2 bases and V by 0 bases; bases with no gene match: 1. The CDR3 runs 15 residues. CDR3 nucleotide sequence: TGTGCCAGCTCACCACCCGGGACAGGGGCCTACGAGCAGTACTTC. Translating gives CASSPPGTGAYEQYF.

The chain uses TRBV11-2 and TRBJ2-5, with D perhaps assigned TRBD1 or TRBD2 (5 bases each). This CDR3 is 14 amino acids long. V lost 5 bases to trimming and J lost 0 bases, with 10 bases between them. CDR1 SGHAT and CDR2 FQNNGV come from the germline V gene. The CDR3 DNA sequence: TGTGCCAGCAGCCCAGGGACGTACCAAGAGACCCAGTACTTC. This codes for CASSPGTYQETQYF.

This clone appeared a few times. The chain employs TRBV7-2 and TRBJ1-2; D gene uncertain. With 6 bases removed from V and 1 base from J, the gap between germline ends came to 9 bases. Germline assignment: CDR1 SGHTA and CDR2 FQGNSA. The CDR3 is 13 amino acids. The CDR3 protein is CASSQTLNYGYTF. CDR3 sequence (DNA): TGTGCCAGCAGTCAGACACTTAACTATGGCTACACCTTC.

This sequence joins TRBV6-5 and TRBJ1-4; possible D gene TRBD1, 5 bases. Germline CDR1 is MNHEY and CDR2 is SVGAGI. Trimming took 5 bases from V and 7 from J, leaving 17 bases between them. The length of the CDR3 is 15 residues. The chain's CDR3 is CASSARRGASEKLFF. The CDR3 DNA follows: TGTGCCAGCAGTGCCCGTCGAGGGGCAAGTGAAAAACTGTTTTTT.

This chain's CDR3 is CASSEFSGGADTQYF. The CDR3 nucleotides are TGTGCCAGCAGTGAATTTAGCGGGGGCGCAGATACGCAGTATTTT. This chain connects TRBV2 to TRBJ2-3; 9 positions match TRBD2. The CDR3 loop spans 15 amino acids. The germline gives CDR1 SNHLY, CDR2 FYNNEI. The junction had 4 bases not matched to a gene; V was cut back by 2 bases and J by 4 bases.

This clone was seen more than once but under ten times. The chain uses TRBV15 and TRBJ2-5; 8 bases align to TRBD1. V lost 0 bases to trimming and J lost 5 bases; unmatched junction nucleotides: 8. The CDR3 is 16 amino acids. Germline values: CDR1 LNHNV, CDR2 YYDKDF (reference sequence). CDR3 coding DNA: TGTGCCACCAGCAGAGATGCCCCAGGGGGCGCGGAGACCCAGTACTTC. Residues: CATSRDAPGGAETQYF.